This entry describes one TCR beta chain. No antigen is known for it. Produced via immunoSEQ multiplex PCR; TCRdb's table is partial and in-frame only. The sample lists about 100,000 clones; 88% were seen once. The record originates from a study of identifying expanded T cells in peripheral blood. No infections or other immune events were documented during collection. V lost 5 bases and J lost 4; bases outside the gene matches: 7. This CDR3 comprises 15 residues. The germline V gene has CDR1 SGHVS and CDR2 FQNEAQ. Study conclusions and caveats: Clone count variance between approximately two-week samples rose with total template count.

The sample consisted of blood. The origin of this receptor is a person aged 18 to 75 in good health. The chain uses TRBV7-8 and TRBJ2-1; TRBD1 matches 8 bases. In DNA, the CDR3 is TGTGCCAGCAGCCCAGGACAGGGAGGTTACAATGAGCAGTTCTTC. It specifies CASSPGQGGYNEQFF.